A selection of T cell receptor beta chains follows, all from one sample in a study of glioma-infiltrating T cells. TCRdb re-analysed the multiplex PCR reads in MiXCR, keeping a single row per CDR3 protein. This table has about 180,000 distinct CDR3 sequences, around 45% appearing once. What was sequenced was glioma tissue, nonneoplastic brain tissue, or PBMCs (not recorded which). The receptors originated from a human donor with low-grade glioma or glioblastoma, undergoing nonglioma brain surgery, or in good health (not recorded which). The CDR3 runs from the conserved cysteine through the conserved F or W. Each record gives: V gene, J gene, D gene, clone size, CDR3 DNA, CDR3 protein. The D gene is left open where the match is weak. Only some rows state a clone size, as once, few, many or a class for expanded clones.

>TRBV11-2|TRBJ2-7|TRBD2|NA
TGTGCCAGCAGCCAGGGAATAGCGGGAGTCTACGAGCAGTACTTC
CASSQGIAGVYEQYF
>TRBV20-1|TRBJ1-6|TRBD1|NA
TGCAGTGCTAGAAGCCCGGGACAGAATTCAACCCTCCACTTT
CSARSPGQNSTLHF
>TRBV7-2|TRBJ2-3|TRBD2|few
TGTGCCAGCAGCTCAGGGACTAGCGGAGAGCCTAGCACAGATACGCAGTATTTT
CASSSGTSGEPSTDTQYF
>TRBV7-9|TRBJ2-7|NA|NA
TGTGCCAGCAGCTTTGGGCCTCACGGCTACGAGCAGTACTTC
CASSFGPHGYEQYF
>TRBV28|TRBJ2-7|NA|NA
TGTGCCAGCAGCGCCCGGGACGGGGCTACCTACGAGCAGTACTTC
CASSARDGATYEQYF
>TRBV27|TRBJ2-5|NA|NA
TGTGCCAGCAGTGATTTGCAAGAAGGGGAGACCCAGTACTTC
CASSDLQEGETQYF
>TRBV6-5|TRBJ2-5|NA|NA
TGTGCCTGCAAGGTGATGGGGAAAGAGACCCAGTACTTC
CACKVMGKETQYF
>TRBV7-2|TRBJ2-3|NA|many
TGTGCCAGCAGCTTAGGGGCTCTCACAGATACGCAGTATTTT
CASSLGALTDTQYF
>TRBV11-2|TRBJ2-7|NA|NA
TGTGCCAGCAGACAAGTAGAGGGGCCTTCCTACGAGCAGTACTTC
CASRQVEGPSYEQYF
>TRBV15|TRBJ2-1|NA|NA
TGTGCCACCAGCAGAGATGGGGGCAATGAGCAGTTCTTC
CATSRDGGNEQFF
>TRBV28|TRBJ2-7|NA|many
TGTGCCAGCAGTCCAAGATGGACCGCTTCCTACGAGCAGTACTTC
CASSPRWTASYEQYF
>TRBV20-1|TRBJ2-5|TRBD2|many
TGCAGTGCCGAGGGACTAGGGGAAGAGACCCAGTACTTC
CSAEGLGEETQYF
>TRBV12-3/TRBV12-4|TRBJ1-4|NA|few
TGTGCCAGCACCCCGGATCGGCCGAATGAAAAACTGTTTTTT
CASTPDRPNEKLFF
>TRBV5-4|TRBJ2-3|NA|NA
TGTGCCAGCAGCTTGGATGGGGGAGGGGACATTACAGATACGCAGTATTTT
CASSLDGGGDITDTQYF
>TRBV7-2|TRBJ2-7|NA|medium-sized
TGTGCCAGCAGCTTAGTTGGTAGCGACGAGCAGTACTTC
CASSLVGSDEQYF
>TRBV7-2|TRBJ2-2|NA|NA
TGTGCCAGCAGCTTTAAATACACCGGGGAGCTGTTTTTT
CASSFKYTGELFF
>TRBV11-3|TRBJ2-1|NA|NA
TGTGCCAGCAGCTTGGCGGGGCGGAATGAGCAGTTCTTC
CASSLAGRNEQFF
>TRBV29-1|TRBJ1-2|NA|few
TGCAGCGTTGAAGACATCGTGAGGTCCTTCTATGGCTACACCTTC
CSVEDIVRSFYGYTF
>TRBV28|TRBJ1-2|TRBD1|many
TGTGCCAGCAGTTTGACAGGGTCTAACTATGGCTACACCTTC
CASSLTGSNYGYTF
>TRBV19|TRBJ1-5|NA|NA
TGTGCCAGTAGTCCTACGACAGCAGATAGCATTCAGACCCAGCATTTT
CASSPTTADSIQTQHF
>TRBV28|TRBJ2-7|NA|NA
TGTGCCAGCAGGCCGGGAGCGCGGTACGAGCAGCACTTC
CASRPGARYEQHF
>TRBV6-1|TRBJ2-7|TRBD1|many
TGTGCCAGCAGAACGGGACAGGGGTTGTACGAGCAGTACTTC
CASRTGQGLYEQYF